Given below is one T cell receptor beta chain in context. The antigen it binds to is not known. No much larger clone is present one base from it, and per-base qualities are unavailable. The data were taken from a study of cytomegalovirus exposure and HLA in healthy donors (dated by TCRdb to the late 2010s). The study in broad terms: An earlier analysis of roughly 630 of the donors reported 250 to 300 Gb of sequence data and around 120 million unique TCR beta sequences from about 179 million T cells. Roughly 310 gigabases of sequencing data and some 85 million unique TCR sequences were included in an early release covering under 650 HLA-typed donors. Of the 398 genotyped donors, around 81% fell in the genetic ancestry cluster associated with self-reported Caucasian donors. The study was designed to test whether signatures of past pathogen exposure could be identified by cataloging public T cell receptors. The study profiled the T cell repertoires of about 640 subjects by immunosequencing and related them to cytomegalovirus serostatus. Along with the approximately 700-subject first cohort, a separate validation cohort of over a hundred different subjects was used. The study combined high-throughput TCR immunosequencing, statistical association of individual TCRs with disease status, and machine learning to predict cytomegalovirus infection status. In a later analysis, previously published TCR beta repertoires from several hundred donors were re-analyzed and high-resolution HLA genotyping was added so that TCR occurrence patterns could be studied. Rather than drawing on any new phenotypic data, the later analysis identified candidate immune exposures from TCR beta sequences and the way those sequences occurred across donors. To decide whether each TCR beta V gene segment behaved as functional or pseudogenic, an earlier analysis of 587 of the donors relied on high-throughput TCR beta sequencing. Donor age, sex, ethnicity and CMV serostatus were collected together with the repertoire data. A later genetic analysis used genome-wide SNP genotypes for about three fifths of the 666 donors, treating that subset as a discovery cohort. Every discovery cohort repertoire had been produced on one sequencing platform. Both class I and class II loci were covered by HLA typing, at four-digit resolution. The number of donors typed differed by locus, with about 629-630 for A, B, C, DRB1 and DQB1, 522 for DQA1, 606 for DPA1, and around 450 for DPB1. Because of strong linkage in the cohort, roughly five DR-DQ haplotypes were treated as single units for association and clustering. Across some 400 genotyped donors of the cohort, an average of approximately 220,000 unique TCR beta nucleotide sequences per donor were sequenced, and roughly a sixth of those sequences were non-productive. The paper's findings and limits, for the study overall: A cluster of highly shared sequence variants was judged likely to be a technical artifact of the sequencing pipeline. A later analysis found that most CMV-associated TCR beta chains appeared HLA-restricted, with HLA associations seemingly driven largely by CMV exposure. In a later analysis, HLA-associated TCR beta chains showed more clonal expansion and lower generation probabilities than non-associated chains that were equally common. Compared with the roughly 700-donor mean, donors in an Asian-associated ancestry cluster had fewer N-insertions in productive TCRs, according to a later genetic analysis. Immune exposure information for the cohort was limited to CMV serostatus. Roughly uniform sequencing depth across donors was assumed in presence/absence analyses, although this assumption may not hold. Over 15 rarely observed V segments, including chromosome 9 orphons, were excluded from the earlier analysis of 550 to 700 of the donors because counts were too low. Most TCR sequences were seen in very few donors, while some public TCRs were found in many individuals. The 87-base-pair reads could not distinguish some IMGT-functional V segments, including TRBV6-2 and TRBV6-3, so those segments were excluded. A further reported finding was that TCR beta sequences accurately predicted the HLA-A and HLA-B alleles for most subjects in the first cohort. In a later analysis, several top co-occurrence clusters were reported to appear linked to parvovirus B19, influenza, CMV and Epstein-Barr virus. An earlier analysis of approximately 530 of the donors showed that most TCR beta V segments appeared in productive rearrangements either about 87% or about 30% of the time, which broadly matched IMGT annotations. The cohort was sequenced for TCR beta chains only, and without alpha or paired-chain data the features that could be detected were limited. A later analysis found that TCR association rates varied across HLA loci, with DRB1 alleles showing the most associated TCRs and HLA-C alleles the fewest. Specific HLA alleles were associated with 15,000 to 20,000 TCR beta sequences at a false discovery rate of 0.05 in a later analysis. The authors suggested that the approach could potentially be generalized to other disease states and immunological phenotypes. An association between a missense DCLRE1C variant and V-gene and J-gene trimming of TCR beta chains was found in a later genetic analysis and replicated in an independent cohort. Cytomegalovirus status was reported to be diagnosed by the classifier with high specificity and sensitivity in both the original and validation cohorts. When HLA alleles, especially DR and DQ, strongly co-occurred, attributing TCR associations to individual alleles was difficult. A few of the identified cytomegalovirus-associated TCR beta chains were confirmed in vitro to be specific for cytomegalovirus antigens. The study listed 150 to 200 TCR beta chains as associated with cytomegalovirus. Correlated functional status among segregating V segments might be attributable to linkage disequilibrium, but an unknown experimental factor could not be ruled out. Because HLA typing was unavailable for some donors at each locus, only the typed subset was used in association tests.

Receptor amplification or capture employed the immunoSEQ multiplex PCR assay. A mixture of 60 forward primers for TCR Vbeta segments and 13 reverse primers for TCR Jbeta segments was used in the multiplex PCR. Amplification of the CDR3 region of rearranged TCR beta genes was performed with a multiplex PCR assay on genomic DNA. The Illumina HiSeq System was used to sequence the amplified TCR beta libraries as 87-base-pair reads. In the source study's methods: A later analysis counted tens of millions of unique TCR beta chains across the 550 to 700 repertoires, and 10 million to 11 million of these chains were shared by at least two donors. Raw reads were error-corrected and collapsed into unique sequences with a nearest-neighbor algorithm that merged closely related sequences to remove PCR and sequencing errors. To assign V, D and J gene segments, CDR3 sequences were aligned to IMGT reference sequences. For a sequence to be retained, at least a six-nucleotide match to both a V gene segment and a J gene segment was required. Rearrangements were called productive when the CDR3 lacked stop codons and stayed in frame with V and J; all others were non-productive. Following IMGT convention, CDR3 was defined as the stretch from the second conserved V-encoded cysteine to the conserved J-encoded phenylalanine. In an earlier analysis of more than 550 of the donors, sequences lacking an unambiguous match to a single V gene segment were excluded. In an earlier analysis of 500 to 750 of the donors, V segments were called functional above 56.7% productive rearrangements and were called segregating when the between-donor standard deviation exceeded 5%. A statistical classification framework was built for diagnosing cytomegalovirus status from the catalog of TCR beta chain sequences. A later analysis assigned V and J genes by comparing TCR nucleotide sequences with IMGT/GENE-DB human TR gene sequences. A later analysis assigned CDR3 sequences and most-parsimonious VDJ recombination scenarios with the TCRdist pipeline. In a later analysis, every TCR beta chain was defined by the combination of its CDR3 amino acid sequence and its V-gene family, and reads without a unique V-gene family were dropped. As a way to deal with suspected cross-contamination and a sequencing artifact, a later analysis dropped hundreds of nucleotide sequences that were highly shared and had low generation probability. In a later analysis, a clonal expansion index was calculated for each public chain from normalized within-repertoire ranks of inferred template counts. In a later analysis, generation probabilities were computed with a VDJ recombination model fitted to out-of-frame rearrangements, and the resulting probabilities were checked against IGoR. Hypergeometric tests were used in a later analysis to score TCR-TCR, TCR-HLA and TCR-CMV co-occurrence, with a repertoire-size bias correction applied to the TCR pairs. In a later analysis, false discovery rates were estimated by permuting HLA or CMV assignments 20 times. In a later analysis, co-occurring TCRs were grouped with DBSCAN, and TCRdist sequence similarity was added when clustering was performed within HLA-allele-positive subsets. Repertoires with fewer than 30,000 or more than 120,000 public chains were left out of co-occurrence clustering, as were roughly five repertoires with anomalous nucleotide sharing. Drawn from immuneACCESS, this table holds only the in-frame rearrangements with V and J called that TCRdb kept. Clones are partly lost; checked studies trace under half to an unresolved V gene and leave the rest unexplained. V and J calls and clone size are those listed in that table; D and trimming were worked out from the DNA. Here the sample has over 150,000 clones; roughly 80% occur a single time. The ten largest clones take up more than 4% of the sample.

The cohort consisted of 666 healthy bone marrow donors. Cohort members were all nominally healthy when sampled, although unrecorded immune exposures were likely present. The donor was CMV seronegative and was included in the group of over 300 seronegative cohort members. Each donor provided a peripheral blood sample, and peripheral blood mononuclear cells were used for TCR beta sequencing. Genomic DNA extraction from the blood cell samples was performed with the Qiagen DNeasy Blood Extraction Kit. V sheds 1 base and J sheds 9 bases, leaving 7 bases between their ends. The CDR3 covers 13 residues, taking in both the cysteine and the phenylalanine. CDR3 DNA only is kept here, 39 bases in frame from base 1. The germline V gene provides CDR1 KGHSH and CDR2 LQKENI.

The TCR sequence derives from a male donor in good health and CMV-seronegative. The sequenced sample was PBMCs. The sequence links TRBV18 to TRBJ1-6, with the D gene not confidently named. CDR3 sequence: CASSPRGPSPLHF. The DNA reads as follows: TGTGCCAGCTCACCACGTGGCCCTTCACCCCTCCACTTT.